This T cell receptor (beta chain) was profiled in a study of T cells in Graves' hyperthyroidism and ophthalmopathy. V was shortened by 7 bases and J by 5 bases, with 16 bases between the two germline ends. The CDR3 has 14 residues. Germline CDR1 is SGHTA and CDR2 is FQGNSA. This clonotype appeared many times. Amplified TCR beta CDR3 regions came from RNA transcripts. HTBI primers were employed in a first-round RT-PCR of the TCR CDR3. TCRdb re-analysed the multiplex PCR reads in MiXCR, keeping a single row per CDR3 protein. In the table there are 500,000 to 650,000 distinct CDR3 sequences, 12% to 15% of which are singletons.

The sequence was obtained from a woman aged 40 to 49 with Graves' hyperthyroidism. V and J are TRBV7-2 and TRBJ2-3, with D possibly matching TRBD2 (5 bases). Sequencing used blood. The CDR3, as DNA: TGTGCCAGCATTAAAGACCCTGCGGGAGATACGCAGTATTTT. Its translation: CASIKDPAGDTQYF.